These 2 T cell receptor beta chains came from one sample sequenced in a study of blood T cell repertoires in COVID-19. Generated by immunoSEQ multiplex PCR, the TCRdb table keeps only in-frame clones and is missing some. The sample holds fewer than 85,000 clones, around 91% seen once. The material sequenced was peripheral blood. Receptor source: a woman in her fifties or sixties in a cohort sampled during active COVID-19.

In this sample, this clone turned up a few times. This chain links TRBV29-1 with TRBJ2-5, with 7 bases aligning to TRBD1. V gave up 7 bases and J gave up 3 bases; unmatched junction bases: 2. Germline lookup yields CDR1 SQVTM and CDR2 ANQGSEA. The CDR3 is 11 amino acids. CDR3 sequence (DNA): TGCAGCGCCGGGACAGAAGAGACCCAGTACTTC. Translating it yields CSAGTEETQYF.

CDR3 amino acids: CASSSGQGVGPQHF. For the CDR3, the DNA is TGTGCCAGCAGTTCCGGACAGGGTGTGGGGCCCCAGCATTTT. The chain carries TRBV6-6 and TRBJ1-5, with 8 positions matching TRBD1. Unmatched junction bases numbered 8, after V lost 4 bases and J lost 9 bases. Germline-derived CDR1 and CDR2 are MNHNY and SVGAGI (reference sequence). This CDR3 region has 14 residues.